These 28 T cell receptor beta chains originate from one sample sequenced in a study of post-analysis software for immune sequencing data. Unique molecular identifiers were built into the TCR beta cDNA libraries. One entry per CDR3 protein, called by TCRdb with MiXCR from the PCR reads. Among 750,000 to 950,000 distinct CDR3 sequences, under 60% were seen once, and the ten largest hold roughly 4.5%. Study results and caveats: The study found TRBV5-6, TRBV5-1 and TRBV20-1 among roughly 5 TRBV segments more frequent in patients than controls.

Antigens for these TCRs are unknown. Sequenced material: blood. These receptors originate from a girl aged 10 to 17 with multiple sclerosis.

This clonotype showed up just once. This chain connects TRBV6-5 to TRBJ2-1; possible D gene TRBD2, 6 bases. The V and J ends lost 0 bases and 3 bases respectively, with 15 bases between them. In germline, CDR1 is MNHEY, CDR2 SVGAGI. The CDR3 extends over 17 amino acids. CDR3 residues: CASSYSRALAGYNEQFF. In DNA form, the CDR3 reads TGTGCCAGCAGTTACTCCCGGGCACTAGCAGGCTACAATGAGCAGTTCTTC.

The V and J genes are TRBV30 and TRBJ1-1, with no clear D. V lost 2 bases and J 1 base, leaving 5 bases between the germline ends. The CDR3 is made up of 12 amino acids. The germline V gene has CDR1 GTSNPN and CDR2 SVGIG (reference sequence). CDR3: CAWSPGNTEAFF. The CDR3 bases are TGTGCCTGGAGTCCGGGGAACACTGAAGCTTTCTTT.

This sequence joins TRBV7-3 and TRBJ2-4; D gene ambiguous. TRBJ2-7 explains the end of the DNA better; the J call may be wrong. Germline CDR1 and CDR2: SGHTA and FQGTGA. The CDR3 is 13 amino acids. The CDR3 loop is CASSLTLDTEQYF. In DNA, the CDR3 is TGTGCCAGCAGCTTAACGCTTGACACCGAGCAGTACTTC.

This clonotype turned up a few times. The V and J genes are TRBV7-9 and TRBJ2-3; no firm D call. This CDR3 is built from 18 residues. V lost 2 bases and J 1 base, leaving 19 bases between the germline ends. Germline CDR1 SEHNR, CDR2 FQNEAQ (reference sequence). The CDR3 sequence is CASSLFPGGDVGTDTQYF. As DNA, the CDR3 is TGTGCCAGCAGCTTATTCCCAGGTGGGGATGTCGGCACAGATACGCAGTATTTT.

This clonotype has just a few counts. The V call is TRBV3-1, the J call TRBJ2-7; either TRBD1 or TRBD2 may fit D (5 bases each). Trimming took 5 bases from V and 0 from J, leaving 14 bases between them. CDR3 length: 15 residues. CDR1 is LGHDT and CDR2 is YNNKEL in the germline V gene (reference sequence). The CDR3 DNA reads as TGTGCCAGCAGCTCTCGACATGGGACCTCCTACGAGCAGTACTTC. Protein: CASSSRHGTSYEQYF.

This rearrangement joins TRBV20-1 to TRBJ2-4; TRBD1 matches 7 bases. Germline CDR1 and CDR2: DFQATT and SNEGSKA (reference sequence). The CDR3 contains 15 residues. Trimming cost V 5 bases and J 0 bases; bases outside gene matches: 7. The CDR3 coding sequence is TGCAGTGCTGAGAGGACAGGCCTAGCCAAAAACATTCAGTACTTC. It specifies CSAERTGLAKNIQYF.

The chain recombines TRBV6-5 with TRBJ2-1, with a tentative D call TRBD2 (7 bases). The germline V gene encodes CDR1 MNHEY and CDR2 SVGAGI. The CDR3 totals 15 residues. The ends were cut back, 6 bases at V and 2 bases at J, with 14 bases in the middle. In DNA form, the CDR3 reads TGTGCCAGCAGGAGCACGGGGGGCCCCTACAATGAGCAGTTCTTC. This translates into CASRSTGGPYNEQFF.

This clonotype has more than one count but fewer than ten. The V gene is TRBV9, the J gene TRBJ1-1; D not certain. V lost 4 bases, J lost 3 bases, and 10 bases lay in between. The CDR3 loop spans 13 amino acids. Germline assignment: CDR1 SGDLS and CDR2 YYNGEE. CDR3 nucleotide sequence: TGTGCCAGCAGCACCCGGACTGACACTGAAGCTTTCTTT. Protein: CASSTRTDTEAFF.

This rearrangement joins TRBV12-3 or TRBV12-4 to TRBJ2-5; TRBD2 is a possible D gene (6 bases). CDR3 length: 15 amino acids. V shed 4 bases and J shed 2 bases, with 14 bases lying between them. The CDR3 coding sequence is TGTGCCAGCAGTTATTACGGGAGTGGTCAAGAGACCCAGTACTTC. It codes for CASSYYGSGQETQYF.

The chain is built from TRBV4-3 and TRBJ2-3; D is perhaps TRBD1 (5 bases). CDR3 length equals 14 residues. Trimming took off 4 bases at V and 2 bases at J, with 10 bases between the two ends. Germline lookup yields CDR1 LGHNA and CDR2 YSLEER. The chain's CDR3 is CASSRRQPTDTQYF. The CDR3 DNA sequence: TGCGCCAGCAGCCGAAGACAGCCCACAGATACGCAGTATTTT.

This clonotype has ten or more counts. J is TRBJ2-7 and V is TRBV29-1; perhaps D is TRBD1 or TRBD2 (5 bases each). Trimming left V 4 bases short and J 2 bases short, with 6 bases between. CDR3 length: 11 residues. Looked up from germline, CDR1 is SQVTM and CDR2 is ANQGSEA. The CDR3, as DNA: TGCAGCGTTGGGGGGACCTACGAGCAGTACTTC. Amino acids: CSVGGTYEQYF.

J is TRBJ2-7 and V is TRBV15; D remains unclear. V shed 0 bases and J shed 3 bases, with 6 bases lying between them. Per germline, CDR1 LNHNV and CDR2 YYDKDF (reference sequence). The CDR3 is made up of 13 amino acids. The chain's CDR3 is CATSRDPYYEQYF. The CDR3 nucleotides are TGTGCCACCAGCAGAGATCCCTACTACGAGCAGTACTTC. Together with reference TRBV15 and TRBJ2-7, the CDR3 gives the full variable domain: DAMVIQNPRYQVTQFGKPVTLSCSQTLNHNVMYWYQQKSSQAPKLLFHYYDKDFNNEADTPDNFQSRRPNTSFCFLDIRSPGLGDTAMYLCATSRDPYYEQYFGPGTRLTVT.

The CDR3 nucleotides read TGCAGTGCTAGAGGCGGACTAGCGGGAGGAGGGTACAATGAGCAGTTCTTC. This encodes CSARGGLAGGGYNEQFF. This rearrangement joins TRBV20-1 to TRBJ2-1, with 14 bases fitting TRBD2. With 1 base clipped from V and 4 bases from J, the junction kept 6 bases outside the gene matches. CDR1 and CDR2 (germline): DFQATT, SNEGSKA (reference sequence). The CDR3 consists of 17 residues.

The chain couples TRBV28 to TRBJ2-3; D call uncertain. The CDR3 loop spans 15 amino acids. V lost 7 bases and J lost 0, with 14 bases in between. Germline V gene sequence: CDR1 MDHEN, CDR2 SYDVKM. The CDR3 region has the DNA TGTGCCAGCACGACCGGACCTATTAGCACAGATACGCAGTATTTT. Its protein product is CASTTGPISTDTQYF.

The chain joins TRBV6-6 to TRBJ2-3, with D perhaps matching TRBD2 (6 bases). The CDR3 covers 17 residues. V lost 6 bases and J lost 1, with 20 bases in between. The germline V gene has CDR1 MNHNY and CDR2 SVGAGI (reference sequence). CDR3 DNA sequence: TGTGCCAGCAGCCTGTTCACCGGGACTGCACGCACAGATACGCAGTATTTT. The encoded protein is CASSLFTGTARTDTQYF.

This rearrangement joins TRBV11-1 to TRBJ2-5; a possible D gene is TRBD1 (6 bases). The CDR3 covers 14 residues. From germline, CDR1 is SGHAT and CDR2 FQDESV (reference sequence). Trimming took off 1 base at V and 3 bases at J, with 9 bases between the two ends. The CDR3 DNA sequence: TGTGCCAGCAGCTTAGGGTCAGGGGAAGAGACCCAGTACTTC. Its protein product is CASSLGSGEETQYF.

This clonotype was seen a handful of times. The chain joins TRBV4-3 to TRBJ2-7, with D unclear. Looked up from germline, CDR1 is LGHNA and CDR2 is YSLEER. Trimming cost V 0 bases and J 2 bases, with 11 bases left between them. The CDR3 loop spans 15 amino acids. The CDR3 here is CASSQDATPTYEQYF. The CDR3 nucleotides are TGCGCCAGCAGCCAAGACGCAACTCCTACCTACGAGCAGTACTTC.

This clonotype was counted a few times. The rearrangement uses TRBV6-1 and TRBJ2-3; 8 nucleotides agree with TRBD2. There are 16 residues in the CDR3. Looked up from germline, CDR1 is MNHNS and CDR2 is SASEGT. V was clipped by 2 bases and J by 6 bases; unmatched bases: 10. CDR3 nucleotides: TGTGCCAGCAGTGAATCGGCTAGCGGGTCGGTTGATACGCAGTATTTT. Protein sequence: CASSESASGSVDTQYF.

The DNA of the CDR3 is TGTGCCAGCGGGGACAGGGGATTCGGGGAGCTGTTTTTT. This translates into CASGDRGFGELFF. The V and J genes are TRBV3-1 and TRBJ2-2; 10 nucleotides line up with TRBD1. The CDR3 spans 13 residues. Germline CDR1 is LGHDT and CDR2 is YNNKEL (reference sequence). Trimming removed 8 bases from V and 7 bases from J; junction bases left unmatched: 4.

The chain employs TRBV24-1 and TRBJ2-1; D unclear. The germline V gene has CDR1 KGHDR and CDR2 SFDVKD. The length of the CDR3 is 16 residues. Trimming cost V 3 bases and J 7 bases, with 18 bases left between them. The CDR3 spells CATSDRTVGIVNEQFF. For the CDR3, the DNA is TGTGCCACCAGTGATCGAACAGTGGGGATAGTAAATGAGCAGTTCTTC.

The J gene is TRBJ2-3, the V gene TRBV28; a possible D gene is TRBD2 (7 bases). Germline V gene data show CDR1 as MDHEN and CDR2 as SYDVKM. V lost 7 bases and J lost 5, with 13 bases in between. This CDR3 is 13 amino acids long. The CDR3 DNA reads TGTGCCAGCAATGAGGGAGGGGGAGATACGCAGTATTTT. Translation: CASNEGGGDTQYF.

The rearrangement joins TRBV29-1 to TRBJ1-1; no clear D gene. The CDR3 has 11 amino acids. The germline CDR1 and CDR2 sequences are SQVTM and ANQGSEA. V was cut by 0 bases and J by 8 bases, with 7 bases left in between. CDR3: CSVEDGVEAFF. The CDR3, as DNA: TGCAGCGTTGAAGATGGCGTCGAAGCTTTCTTT.

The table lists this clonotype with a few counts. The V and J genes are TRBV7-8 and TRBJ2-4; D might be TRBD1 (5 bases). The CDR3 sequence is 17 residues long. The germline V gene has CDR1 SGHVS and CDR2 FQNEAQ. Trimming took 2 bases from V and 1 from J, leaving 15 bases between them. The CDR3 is CASSLRAAGQAKNIQYF. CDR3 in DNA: TGTGCCAGCAGCTTACGGGCGGCAGGGCAGGCCAAAAACATTCAGTACTTC. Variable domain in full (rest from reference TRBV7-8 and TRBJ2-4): GAGVSQSPRYKVAKRGQDVALRCDPISGHVSLFWYQQALGQGPEFLTYFQNEAQLDKSGLPSDRFFAERPEGSVSTLKIQRTQQEDSAVYLCASSLRAAGQAKNIQYFGAGTRLSVL.

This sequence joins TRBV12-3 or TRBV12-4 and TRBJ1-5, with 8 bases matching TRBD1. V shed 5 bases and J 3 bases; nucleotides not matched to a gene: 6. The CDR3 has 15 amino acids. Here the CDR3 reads CASSMDRATNQPQHF. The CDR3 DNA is TGTGCCAGCAGTATGGACAGGGCTACCAATCAGCCCCAGCATTTT.

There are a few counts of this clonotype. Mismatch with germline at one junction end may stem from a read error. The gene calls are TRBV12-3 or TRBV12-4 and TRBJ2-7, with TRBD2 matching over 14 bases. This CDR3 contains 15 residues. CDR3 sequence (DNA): TGTGCCAGCAGCTTAGGACTAGCGGGAGGTAGAGAGCAGTACTTC. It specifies CASSLGLAGGREQYF.

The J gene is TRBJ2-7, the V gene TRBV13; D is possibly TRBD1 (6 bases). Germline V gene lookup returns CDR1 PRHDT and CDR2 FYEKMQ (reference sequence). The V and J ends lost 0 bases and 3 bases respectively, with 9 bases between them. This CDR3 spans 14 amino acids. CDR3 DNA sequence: TGTGCCAGCAGCTTAGGGGCCAGGGGCTACGAGCAGTACTTC. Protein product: CASSLGARGYEQYF.

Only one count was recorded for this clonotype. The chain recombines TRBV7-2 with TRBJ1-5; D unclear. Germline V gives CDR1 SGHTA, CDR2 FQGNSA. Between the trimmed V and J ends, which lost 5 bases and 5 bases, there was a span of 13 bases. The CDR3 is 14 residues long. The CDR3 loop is CASSPAPAHQPQHF. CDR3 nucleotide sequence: TGTGCCAGCAGCCCCGCACCGGCCCATCAGCCCCAGCATTTT.

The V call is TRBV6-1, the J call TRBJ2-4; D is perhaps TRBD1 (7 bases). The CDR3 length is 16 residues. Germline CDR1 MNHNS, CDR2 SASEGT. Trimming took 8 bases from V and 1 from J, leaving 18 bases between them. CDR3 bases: TGTGCCAGCCGCCCTAGGGCAGGGGGGGCCAAAAACATTCAGTACTTC. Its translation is CASRPRAGGAKNIQYF.